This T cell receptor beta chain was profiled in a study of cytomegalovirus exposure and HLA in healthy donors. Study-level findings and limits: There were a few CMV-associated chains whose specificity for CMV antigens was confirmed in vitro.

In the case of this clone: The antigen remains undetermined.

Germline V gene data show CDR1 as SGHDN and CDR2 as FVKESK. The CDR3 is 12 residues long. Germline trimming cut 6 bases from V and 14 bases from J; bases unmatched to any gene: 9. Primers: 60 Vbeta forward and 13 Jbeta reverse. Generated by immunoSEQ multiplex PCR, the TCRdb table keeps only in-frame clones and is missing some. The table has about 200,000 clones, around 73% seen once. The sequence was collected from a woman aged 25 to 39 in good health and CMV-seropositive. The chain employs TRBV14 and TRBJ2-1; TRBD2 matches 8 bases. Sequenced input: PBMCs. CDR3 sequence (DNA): TGTGCCAGCAGGCCCAGCGGGGGAATAAAGTTCTTC. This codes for CASRPSGGIKFF.